Shown below are 4 T cell receptor beta chains from a single sample sequenced in a study of molecular identifiers for immune sequencing clone quantification. TCRdb processed the PCR reads anew with MiXCR; each CDR3 protein has one entry. The table has under 350,000 distinct CDR3 sequences, over 20% seen once. Sequences were obtained from naive CD8+ T cells from blood, with Jurkat cell RNA spiked in. The subset: FACS-sorted CD8+CD4-CCR7+CD45RA+ naive T cells. Receptor source: a human donor in good health. Some libraries in this study had Jurkat cell RNA spiked in.

This clonotype was counted ten times or more. This chain connects TRBV7-2 to TRBJ2-7, with no clear D. This CDR3 spans 15 amino acids. The V and J ends lost 3 bases and 4 bases respectively, with 16 bases between them. The germline V gene encodes CDR1 SGHTA and CDR2 FQGNSA. The CDR3 loop is CASSFDVGRWYEQYF. DNA for the CDR3: TGTGCCAGCAGCTTTGATGTGGGCAGGTGGTACGAGCAGTACTTC.

This clonotype turned up a few times. The chain employs TRBV20-1 and TRBJ2-7; D is ambiguous. V was trimmed by 0 bases and J by 3 bases, leaving 9 bases between them. The CDR3 is made up of 13 amino acids. The germline gives CDR1 DFQATT, CDR2 SNEGSKA (reference sequence). The CDR3 sequence: CSARDGVSYEQYF. The CDR3 nucleotides are TGCAGTGCTAGAGATGGTGTCAGCTACGAGCAGTACTTC.

For this clonotype: An end of the junction does not agree with germline; a read error may underlie this. The V and J genes are TRBV20-1 and TRBJ2-4; 14 bases agree with TRBD2. Germline V gene sequence: CDR1 DFQATT, CDR2 SNEGSKA (reference sequence). The CDR3 extends over 19 amino acids. The CDR3 nucleotides read TGCTGTGCCGAGACTAGCGGGGGGGCGAGAGGGCTCGGCAAAAACATTCAGTACTTC. It translates to CCAETSGGARGLGKNIQYF.

This clonotype was observed many times. This chain joins TRBV7-8 and TRBJ1-1, with 7 positions matching TRBD1. Germline CDR1 reads SGHVS; CDR2 reads FQNEAQ. CDR3 length equals 14 residues. With V trimmed by 2 bases and J by 6 bases, 6 bases remained unmatched. The chain's CDR3 is CASSLRGGAAEAFF. The CDR3, as DNA: TGTGCCAGCAGCTTACGAGGGGGCGCCGCTGAAGCTTTCTTT. Complete variable domain (other parts from reference TRBV7-8 and TRBJ1-1): GAGVSQSPRYKVAKRGQDVALRCDPISGHVSLFWYQQALGQGPEFLTYFQNEAQLDKSGLPSDRFFAERPEGSVSTLKIQRTQQEDSAVYLCASSLRGGAAEAFFGQGTRLTVV.